This TCR beta chain was recorded in a study of T cell changes during pregnancy in multiple sclerosis. J was trimmed by 6 bases and V by 6 bases; bases with no gene match: 11. In germline, CDR1 is SEHNR, CDR2 FQNEAQ (reference sequence). This CDR3 region has 15 residues. Using immunoSEQ multiplex PCR, the repertoire was profiled, and TCRdb retains in-frame clones only, with some absent. The sample carries around 37,000 clones, 91% recorded once. The receptor was isolated from a female donor with multiple sclerosis, enrolled in a pregnancy study. Sample: CD8+ T cells from peripheral blood mononuclear cells, taken in the second trimester of pregnancy. The rearrangement links TRBV7-9 to TRBJ2-1; 7 positions agree with TRBD1. As DNA, the CDR3 is TGTGCCAGCAGTTCCCCGGGACAGTTAGGCAATGAGCAGTTCTTC. It yields the protein CASSSPGQLGNEQFF.